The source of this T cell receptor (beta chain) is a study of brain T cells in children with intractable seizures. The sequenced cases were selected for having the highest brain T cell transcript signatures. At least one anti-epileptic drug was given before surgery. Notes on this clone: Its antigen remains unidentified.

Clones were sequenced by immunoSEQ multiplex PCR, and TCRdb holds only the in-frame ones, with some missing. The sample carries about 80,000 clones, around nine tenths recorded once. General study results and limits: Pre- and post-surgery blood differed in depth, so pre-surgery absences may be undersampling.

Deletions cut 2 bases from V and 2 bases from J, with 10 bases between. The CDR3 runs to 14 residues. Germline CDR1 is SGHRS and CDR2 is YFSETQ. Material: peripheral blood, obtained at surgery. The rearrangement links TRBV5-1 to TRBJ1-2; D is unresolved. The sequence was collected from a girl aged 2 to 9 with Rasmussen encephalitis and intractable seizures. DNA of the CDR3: TGCGCCAGCAGCTTACACACCTCGAACTATGGCTACACCTTC. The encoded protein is CASSLHTSNYGYTF.